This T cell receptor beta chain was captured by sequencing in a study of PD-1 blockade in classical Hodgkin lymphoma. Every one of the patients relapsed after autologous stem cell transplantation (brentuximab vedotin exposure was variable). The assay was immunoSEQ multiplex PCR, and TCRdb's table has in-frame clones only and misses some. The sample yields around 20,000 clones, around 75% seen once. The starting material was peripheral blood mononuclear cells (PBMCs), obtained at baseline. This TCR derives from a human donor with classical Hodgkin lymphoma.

DNA of the CDR3: TGTGCCAGCAGCTCCGGGACAGTCTACAATGAGCAGTTCTTC. Translation gives CASSSGTVYNEQFF. The chain uses TRBV9 and TRBJ2-1; 7 bases align to TRBD1. This CDR3 has 14 residues. Germline CDR1 is SGDLS and CDR2 is YYNGEE. The V gene end was trimmed by 4 bases and the J gene end by 3 bases; junction bases not matched to a gene: 4.